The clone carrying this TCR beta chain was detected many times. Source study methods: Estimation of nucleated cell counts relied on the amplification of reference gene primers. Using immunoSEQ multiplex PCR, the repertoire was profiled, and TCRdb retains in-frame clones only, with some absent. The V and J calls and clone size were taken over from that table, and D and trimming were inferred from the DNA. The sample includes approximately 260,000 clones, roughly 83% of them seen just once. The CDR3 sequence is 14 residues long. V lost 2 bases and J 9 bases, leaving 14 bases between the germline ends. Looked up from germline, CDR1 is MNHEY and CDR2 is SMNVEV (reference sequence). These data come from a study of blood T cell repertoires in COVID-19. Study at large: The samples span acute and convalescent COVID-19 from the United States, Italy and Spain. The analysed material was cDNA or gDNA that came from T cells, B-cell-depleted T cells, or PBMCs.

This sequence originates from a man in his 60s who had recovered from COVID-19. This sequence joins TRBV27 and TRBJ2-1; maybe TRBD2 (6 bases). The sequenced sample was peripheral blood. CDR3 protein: CASSLGEAGTEQFF. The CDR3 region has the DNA TGTGCCAGCAGTTTAGGGGAGGCGGGGACTGAGCAGTTCTTC.